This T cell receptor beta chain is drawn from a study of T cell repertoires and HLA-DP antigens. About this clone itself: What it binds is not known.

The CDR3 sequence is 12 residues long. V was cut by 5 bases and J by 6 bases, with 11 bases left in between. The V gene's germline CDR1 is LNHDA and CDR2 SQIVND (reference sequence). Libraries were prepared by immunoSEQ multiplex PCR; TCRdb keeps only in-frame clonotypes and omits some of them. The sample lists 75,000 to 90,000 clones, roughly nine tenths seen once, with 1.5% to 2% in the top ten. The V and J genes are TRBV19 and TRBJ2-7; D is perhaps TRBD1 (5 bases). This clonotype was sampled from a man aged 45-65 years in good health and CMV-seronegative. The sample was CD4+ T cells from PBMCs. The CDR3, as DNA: TGTGCCAGTAGTTTTCGAAGGGGCGAGCAGTACTTC. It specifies CASSFRRGEQYF.